The 10 T cell receptor beta chains reported below all come from one sample, sequenced in a study of shared clonotypes between healthy human individuals. Naive CD8 cells were CD45RO-negative, positively selected for CCR7, excluding terminally differentiated effector memory CD45RA+ cells. Sequenced by immunoSEQ multiplex PCR; TCRdb stores in-frame clones only, minus some. Among under 2,000,000 clones listed, over 85% were seen once. What was sequenced was naive CD8+ T cells sorted from blood. These receptors were obtained from a man younger than 35 in good health.

V is TRBV7-9 and J is TRBJ1-3; D is ambiguous. Germline assignment: CDR1 SEHNR and CDR2 FQNEAQ (reference sequence). The CDR3 has 18 amino acids. V was trimmed by 7 bases and J by 0 bases, leaving 22 bases between them. DNA for the CDR3: TGTGCCAGCAACGAGAGCAGAGGGAAAGGTAGCTCTGGAAACACCATATATTTT. Protein: CASNESRGKGSSGNTIYF.

The chain carries TRBV30 and TRBJ2-7; 8 nucleotides align to TRBD1. This CDR3 comprises 14 residues. Trimming cost V 4 bases and J 7 bases; bases outside gene matches: 12. The V gene's germline CDR1 is GTSNPN and CDR2 SVGIG (reference sequence). The CDR3 DNA is TGTGCCTGGACCGGGACAGGCCAGAAAAGGGAGCAGTACTTC. Its translation: CAWTGTGQKREQYF.

V usage is TRBV19 and J usage is TRBJ2-3, with D hard to call. The length of the CDR3 is 15 residues. The germline CDR1 and CDR2 sequences are LNHDA and SQIVND (reference sequence). Trimming stripped 3 bases from V and 2 bases from J, with 12 bases between. CDR3 sequence reads: CASSISRLYTDTQYF. In nucleotides, the CDR3 is TGTGCCAGTAGTATTTCCAGATTGTACACAGATACGCAGTATTTT.

In its sample, this clone was seen a few times. The chain joins TRBV9 to TRBJ2-2; D ambiguous. Trimming pared 4 bases from V and 6 bases from J, leaving 10 bases between. CDR1 and CDR2 (germline): SGDLS, YYNGEE. This CDR3 region has 13 residues. The CDR3 here is CASSPFTAGELFF. The CDR3 DNA reads as TGTGCCAGCAGCCCCTTTACCGCCGGGGAGCTGTTTTTT.

This chain uses TRBV4-1 with TRBJ2-7; D gene uncertain. This CDR3 is built from 15 residues. CDR1 and CDR2 from the germline V gene are MGHRA and YSYEKL. Trimming took off 0 bases at V and 1 base at J, with 10 bases between the two ends. CDR3 region: CASSQDRLNSYEQYF. The DNA for the CDR3 is TGCGCCAGCAGCCAAGATAGGCTAAATTCCTACGAGCAGTACTTC.

V is TRBV6-1 and J is TRBJ2-7, with TRBD1 identical over 12 bases. Germline trimming cut 6 bases from V and 5 bases from J; bases unmatched to any gene: 5. Germline lookup yields CDR1 MNHNS and CDR2 SASEGT. The CDR3 covers 14 residues. CDR3 DNA sequence: TGTGCCAGCAGGGGACAGGGGGCGATCCACGAGCAGTACTTC. Protein product: CASRGQGAIHEQYF.

This chain joins TRBV9 and TRBJ1-5, with D tentatively TRBD1 (5 bases). CDR3 length: 14 residues. V was shortened by 3 bases and J by 5 bases, with 12 bases between the two germline ends. The germline CDR1 and CDR2 sequences are SGDLS and YYNGEE. The CDR3 DNA is TGTGCCAGCAGCGAGGAGGGGAGCTATCAGCCCCAGCATTTT. This sequence encodes CASSEEGSYQPQHF.

Comments on this clone: This same CDR3 is encoded by further DNA sequences in the sample. The genes are TRBV27 and TRBJ2-7; the D gene is possibly TRBD1 (6 bases). The CDR3 sequence is 13 residues long. Germline assignment: CDR1 MNHEY and CDR2 SMNVEV (reference sequence). V was shortened by 6 bases and J by 3 bases, with 12 bases between the two germline ends. The CDR3 here is CASSWGRDYEQYF. The CDR3 DNA is TGTGCCAGCAGCTGGGGGCGCGACTACGAGCAGTACTTC.

CDR3 protein: CASSVAGGEWSEQYF. The CDR3 DNA reads TGTGCCAGCAGCGTAGCAGGGGGCGAGTGGAGTGAGCAGTACTTC. This chain joins TRBV9 and TRBJ2-7, with 8 positions matching TRBD1. The CDR3 has 15 amino acids. Germline-derived CDR1 and CDR2 are SGDLS and YYNGEE. V trimming: 0 bases; J trimming: 7 bases; junction bases outside the gene matches: 9.

The V gene is TRBV7-9, the J gene TRBJ1-2, with a tentative D call TRBD1 (6 bases). Trimming took 1 base from V and 6 from J, leaving 15 bases between them. Germline CDR1 reads SEHNR; CDR2 reads FQNEAQ (reference sequence). The CDR3 loop spans 15 amino acids. CDR3 DNA: TGTGCCAGCAGCTTAGGAGTATCCGGGGGCCATGGCTACACCTTC. Translation: CASSLGVSGGHGYTF.